The entry below gives a single TCR beta chain sequence along with its context. This sample was included in a study of blood T cell repertoires in COVID-19. Produced via immunoSEQ multiplex PCR; TCRdb's table is partial and in-frame only. Of about 210,000 clones listed, just over 90% are singletons. This receptor was identified in a man between 25 and 39 years old with acute or convalescent COVID-19. Sequencing was done on a sample of peripheral blood.

CDR3 amino acids: CASSSHRDSRNEQFF. CDR3 nucleotides: TGTGCCAGCAGCTCTCACCGGGACAGTAGGAATGAGCAGTTCTTC. The chain carries TRBV11-1 and TRBJ2-1; TRBD1 matches at 7 bases. Germline V CDR1 and CDR2: SGHAT, FQDESV (reference sequence). CDR3 length: 15 amino acids. The trim removed 4 bases at V and 7 bases at J, leaving 10 bases unmatched.